This TCR beta chain was captured in a study of T-cell reconstitution after alpha-beta-depleted transplantation in children. Germline assignment: CDR1 WSHSY and CDR2 SAAADI. The CDR3 is made up of 15 amino acids. V shed 5 bases and J shed 0 bases, with 8 bases lying between them. As it was prepared, the TCRbeta library received unique molecular identifiers. TCRdb processed the PCR reads anew with MiXCR; each CDR3 protein has one entry. The sample lists approximately 800,000 distinct CDR3 sequences; about 16% were seen once. The V gene is TRBV10-2, the J gene TRBJ2-6, with D uncertain. Sequenced here: PBMCs, mostly from graft donor cells, sampled 360 days after TCRalphabeta/CD19-depleted stem cell transplant. This TCR derives from a male patient between 10 and 17 years old who had a stem cell transplant for acute lymphoblastic leukemia, so the T cells may come from the graft donor. CDR3 DNA: TGCGCCAGCAGTAGGGCGGACTCTGGGGCCAACGTCCTGACTTTC. Encoded protein: CASSRADSGANVLTF.